The entry that follows covers one T cell receptor (beta chain) sequence. Its antigen is still unknown. The sample originates from a study of T cell repertoires in cytomegalovirus infection. Overall study context: Alongside well-studied HLA-B-restricted CMV epitopes, recently identified HLA-C-restricted CMV epitopes were also used. Both a matching HLA type and CMV infection were indicated by public TCR beta signatures. The study's findings and limits: Dominating the ex vivo response were TCR beta clonotypes that were CMV-specific and HLA-C-restricted.

This CDR3 region has 18 residues. Trimming shortened V by 7 bases and J by 0 bases, and 22 bases separated the two germline ends. TCRdb analysed the reads with MiXCR anew, one entry per CDR3 protein. Of 650,000 to 850,000 distinct CDR3 sequences listed, almost 30% are singletons. The source material was cultured CD8+ T cells from PBMCs, sampled from culture after CMV antigen stimulation. The TCR was taken from a human donor in good health (CMV status not recorded). Some clones in this sample may be carry-over from other donors' samples. This rearrangement joins TRBV12-3 or TRBV12-4 to TRBJ2-1, with D possibly being TRBD1 or TRBD2 (5 bases each). CDR3 coding DNA: TGTGCCAGCACCTCCACTAGGGACCCCGGGACCTCCTACAATGAGCAGTTCTTC. Translation gives CASTSTRDPGTSYNEQFF.